The rows below give T cell receptor beta chains drawn from one sample of a study of blood T cell repertoires in COVID-19. Produced via immunoSEQ multiplex PCR; TCRdb's table is partial and in-frame only. Among around 250,000 clones listed, roughly nine tenths were seen once. What was sequenced was peripheral blood. Receptors were obtained from a man aged 55 to 69 with acute or convalescent COVID-19. The CDR3 runs from the conserved cysteine through the conserved F or W. D genes are given only for firm matches. For some rows the clone size is stated as once, few or many, or as a class when expanded; others skip it.

clone size: few; J gene: TRBJ2-1; D gene: NA; V gene: TRBV12-5; CDR3 DNA: TGTGCTAGTGGTTTGTTCGACAATGAGCAGTTCTTC; CDR3 protein: CASGLFDNEQFF
clone size: NA; J gene: TRBJ2-4; D gene: NA; V gene: TRBV11-3; CDR3 DNA: TGTGCCAGCAGCCCGGTGAAGGGAGGAGACATTCAGTACTTC; CDR3 protein: CASSPVKGGDIQYF
clone size: once; J gene: TRBJ1-6; D gene: NA; V gene: TRBV29-1; CDR3 DNA: TGCAGCGTTGTAACGACGGGGAATTCACCCCTCCACTTT; CDR3 protein: CSVVTTGNSPLHF
clone size: NA; J gene: TRBJ2-1; D gene: TRBD2; V gene: TRBV5-1; CDR3 DNA: TGCGCCAGCAGCTTGGCCCGCGCGGCGGGAGAAATCAATGAGCAGTTCTTC; CDR3 protein: CASSLARAAGEINEQFF
clone size: NA; J gene: TRBJ1-5; D gene: TRBD1; V gene: TRBV28; CDR3 DNA: TGTGCCAGCAGCCCAGGGACAGCCTCAATGTGGAACCAGCATTTT; CDR3 protein: CASSPGTASMWNQHF
clone size: once; J gene: TRBJ1-2; D gene: TRBD1; V gene: TRBV12-3/TRBV12-4; CDR3 DNA: TGTGCCAGCAGCCCCGGGACAGGGTCTGGCTACACCTTC; CDR3 protein: CASSPGTGSGYTF
clone size: NA; J gene: TRBJ2-5; D gene: TRBD1; V gene: TRBV9; CDR3 DNA: TGTGCCAGCAGCGTTGATCGGGACAGAACTTGGGAGGAGACCCAGTACTTC; CDR3 protein: CASSVDRDRTWEETQYF
clone size: NA; J gene: TRBJ2-1; D gene: TRBD2; V gene: TRBV5-6; CDR3 DNA: TGTGCCAGCAGCTTGGTTGCTGGGACTATTTTCAATGAGCAGTTCTTC; CDR3 protein: CASSLVAGTIFNEQFF
clone size: medium-sized; J gene: TRBJ1-2; D gene: TRBD1; V gene: TRBV18; CDR3 DNA: TGTGCCAGCTCACTGGCGACAGGGAGGTTGCCTCTTCGCTTC; CDR3 protein: CASSLATGRLPLRF
clone size: NA; J gene: TRBJ2-3; D gene: TRBD2; V gene: TRBV10-3; CDR3 DNA: TGTGCCATCAGTGCATCCGGGGGACTAGCGGGAGGGTACACAGATACGCAGTATTTT; CDR3 protein: CAISASGGLAGGYTDTQYF
clone size: NA; J gene: TRBJ1-4; D gene: TRBD1; V gene: TRBV5-1; CDR3 DNA: TGCGCCAGCAGCTCCCCAAGGGGGCAAAAACTGTTTTTT; CDR3 protein: CASSSPRGQKLFF
clone size: NA; J gene: TRBJ2-5; D gene: TRBD1; V gene: TRBV14; CDR3 DNA: TGTGCCAGCAGCCAGGTTTCGACAGGGGGAGAGACCCAGTACTTC; CDR3 protein: CASSQVSTGGETQYF
clone size: NA; J gene: TRBJ1-5; D gene: NA; V gene: TRBV28; CDR3 DNA: TGTGCCACCGGGGGGTTACAGGCTAGCAATCAGCCCCAGCATTTT; CDR3 protein: CATGGLQASNQPQHF
clone size: NA; J gene: TRBJ2-1; D gene: TRBD2; V gene: TRBV9; CDR3 DNA: TGTGCCAGCAGCCCTAGGCCACTAGCGGACCTAAACAATGAGCAGTTCTTC; CDR3 protein: CASSPRPLADLNNEQFF
clone size: NA; J gene: TRBJ2-3; D gene: NA; V gene: TRBV24-1; CDR3 DNA: TGTGCCACCAGTGATTACTCGACAGCCGGCACAGATACGCAGTATTTT; CDR3 protein: CATSDYSTAGTDTQYF
clone size: few; J gene: TRBJ2-2; D gene: TRBD1; V gene: TRBV27; CDR3 DNA: TGTGCCAGCAAGAGACAGGGGAACACCGGGGAGCTGTTTTTT; CDR3 protein: CASKRQGNTGELFF
clone size: many; J gene: TRBJ2-2; D gene: NA; V gene: TRBV2; CDR3 DNA: TGTGCCAGCAGTGAAGTTGCGGGAGGGGAGCTGTTTTTT; CDR3 protein: CASSEVAGGELFF
clone size: NA; J gene: TRBJ2-1; D gene: TRBD2; V gene: TRBV3-1/TRBV3-2; CDR3 DNA: TGTGCCAGCAGCCAACTAGGACTAGCGGGAGGGCATGAGCAGTTCTTC; CDR3 protein: CASSQLGLAGGHEQFF
clone size: NA; J gene: TRBJ2-7; D gene: TRBD1; V gene: TRBV19; CDR3 DNA: TGTGCCAGTAGTATCCAAAACAGGGGGGCCGGTTTAAGCTCCTACGAGCAGTACTTC; CDR3 protein: CASSIQNRGAGLSSYEQYF
clone size: NA; J gene: TRBJ1-1; D gene: TRBD1; V gene: TRBV29-1; CDR3 DNA: TGCAGCGTTAACACAGGGGGCGAAACTTTCTTT; CDR3 protein: CSVNTGGETFF
clone size: NA; J gene: TRBJ2-1; D gene: TRBD2; V gene: TRBV7-2; CDR3 DNA: TGTGCCAGCAGCTTAATGGGTCCCGGACTAGCGGGAGGTTACAATGAGCAGTTCTTC; CDR3 protein: CASSLMGPGLAGGYNEQFF
clone size: NA; J gene: TRBJ1-2; D gene: TRBD1; V gene: TRBV5-1; CDR3 DNA: TGCGCCAGCAGCTTGGGACAGGGGGCCTATGGCTACACCTTC; CDR3 protein: CASSLGQGAYGYTF
clone size: NA; J gene: TRBJ2-1; D gene: TRBD2; V gene: TRBV11-3; CDR3 DNA: TGTGCCAGCAGCTTAGAGGGAGGGGTAGCGGGAGTTGAGCAGTTCTTC; CDR3 protein: CASSLEGGVAGVEQFF
clone size: NA; J gene: TRBJ1-5; D gene: TRBD1; V gene: TRBV19; CDR3 DNA: TGTGCCAGTAGGACCGGGACAGGGGCTATTCAGCCCCAGCATTTT; CDR3 protein: CASRTGTGAIQPQHF
clone size: NA; J gene: TRBJ2-5; D gene: NA; V gene: TRBV10-3; CDR3 DNA: TGTGCCATCAGTGAGTCACAGGGATGGGAGACCCAGTACTTC; CDR3 protein: CAISESQGWETQYF
clone size: NA; J gene: TRBJ2-1; D gene: TRBD2; V gene: TRBV7-9; CDR3 DNA: TGTGCCAGCACCTCAACGGGAGGGCCCGGGGATGAGCAGTTCTTC; CDR3 protein: CASTSTGGPGDEQFF
clone size: NA; J gene: TRBJ1-2; D gene: NA; V gene: TRBV6-5; CDR3 DNA: TGTGCCAGCAGTTATTGGGACACCAATAACTATGGCTACACCTTC; CDR3 protein: CASSYWDTNNYGYTF
clone size: NA; J gene: TRBJ2-3; D gene: TRBD2; V gene: TRBV7-2; CDR3 DNA: TGTGCCAGCAGCACCAGGACTAGCGGGTTCGCAGATACGCAGTATTTT; CDR3 protein: CASSTRTSGFADTQYF
clone size: once; J gene: TRBJ2-1; D gene: TRBD1; V gene: TRBV28; CDR3 DNA: TGTGCCAGCACCATGACAGGGGTCTACAATGAGCAGTTCTTC; CDR3 protein: CASTMTGVYNEQFF
clone size: NA; J gene: TRBJ2-7; D gene: TRBD2; V gene: TRBV6-2/TRBV6-3; CDR3 DNA: TGTGCCAGCAGTTATACGGGAGGGTACTACGAGCAGTACTTC; CDR3 protein: CASSYTGGYYEQYF
clone size: once; J gene: TRBJ1-5; D gene: TRBD1; V gene: TRBV7-2; CDR3 DNA: TGTGCCAGCAGCTTAGAAAAGGGGGCTAATCAGCCCCAGCATTTT; CDR3 protein: CASSLEKGANQPQHF
clone size: NA; J gene: TRBJ2-7; D gene: NA; V gene: TRBV7-2; CDR3 DNA: TGTGCCAGCAGCTTAGGCATGGACGGGACCTACGAGCAGTACTTC; CDR3 protein: CASSLGMDGTYEQYF
clone size: NA; J gene: TRBJ2-1; D gene: NA; V gene: TRBV7-6; CDR3 DNA: TGTGCCAGCACCTTAGTTAAGGGGCTAAGCTCCTACAATGAGCAGTTCTTC; CDR3 protein: CASTLVKGLSSYNEQFF
clone size: once; J gene: TRBJ1-5; D gene: NA; V gene: TRBV16; CDR3 DNA: TGTGCCAGCAGCCAACAGGGGTCAGGGCAGCCCCAGCATTTT; CDR3 protein: CASSQQGSGQPQHF
clone size: NA; J gene: TRBJ2-3; D gene: NA; V gene: TRBV4-3; CDR3 DNA: TGCGCCAGCAGCCAAGGAGTAAGCACAGATACGCAGTATTTT; CDR3 protein: CASSQGVSTDTQYF
clone size: NA; J gene: TRBJ2-6; D gene: TRBD2; V gene: TRBV4-2; CDR3 DNA: TGTGCCAGCAGCCAAGTGGGCGGGGGACCGGGGGCCAACGTCCTGACTTTC; CDR3 protein: CASSQVGGGPGANVLTF